One sample yielded the 14 T cell receptor beta chains listed below, sequenced in a study of identical twins. TCRdb ran MiXCR on the 5' RACE reads and lists one entry per CDR3 protein. The data contain around 1.7 million distinct CDR3 sequences, around 29% of them seen just once; the ten biggest clones take up less than 0.35%. The source material was cord blood. The receptor set was obtained from a newborn girl in good health.

The chain joins TRBV30 to TRBJ2-1; 7 bases align to TRBD2. Germline V lookup: CDR1 GTSNPN, CDR2 SVGIG (reference sequence). The CDR3 loop spans 11 amino acids. The V and J ends lost 3 bases and 13 bases, in that order; junction bases with no gene match: 6. CDR3 in amino acids: CAWSPAGPQFF. The CDR3 nucleotides are TGTGCCTGGAGCCCAGCGGGGCCCCAGTTCTTC.

This rearrangement joins TRBV7-2 to TRBJ1-4; 8 bases map to TRBD1. Germline V lookup: CDR1 SGHTA, CDR2 FQGNSA. V lost 2 bases and J lost 4; bases outside the gene matches: 12. The length of the CDR3 is 18 residues. The CDR3 sequence is CASSLNGDRRRGNEKLFF. For the CDR3, the DNA is TGTGCCAGCAGCTTAAACGGGGACAGGCGCCGGGGTAATGAAAAACTGTTTTTT.

The rearrangement joins TRBV11-2 to TRBJ2-5; no clear D. CDR3 length: 15 residues. V lost 2 bases and J 3 bases, leaving 13 bases between the germline ends. Germline V CDR1 and CDR2: SGHAT, FQNNGV. CDR3 in DNA: TGTGCCAGCAGCTTAATGATAGGTAGGGAAGAGACCCAGTACTTC. Amino acid sequence: CASSLMIGREETQYF.

This sequence joins TRBV2 and TRBJ2-2; TRBD1 agrees at 7 bases. CDR3 length equals 14 residues. V shed 4 bases and J 6 bases; nucleotides not matched to a gene: 5. Germline CDR1 reads SNHLY; CDR2 reads FYNNEI. CDR3 sequence: CASSGAGGSGELFF. CDR3 DNA: TGTGCCAGCAGTGGGGCAGGGGGATCCGGGGAGCTGTTTTTT.

This clonotype was counted ten times or more. The CDR3 DNA follows: TGCGCCAGCAGCTTGGGACTTGAATACGAGCAGTACTTC. Translating gives CASSLGLEYEQYF. V and J are TRBV5-1 and TRBJ2-7, with D hard to call. This CDR3 is 13 amino acids long. Trimming took off 0 bases at V and 4 bases at J, with 8 bases between the two ends. Germline-derived CDR1 and CDR2 are SGHRS and YFSETQ.

The sample holds a few counts of this clonotype. The J gene is TRBJ2-3, the V gene TRBV27; TRBD2 agrees at 7 bases. The CDR3 loop spans 18 amino acids. V gave up 2 bases and J gave up 1 base; unmatched junction bases: 12. Germline CDR1 and CDR2: MNHEY and SMNVEV (reference sequence). The DNA for the CDR3 is TGTGCCAGCAGTTTAAGCCTGGTAATAGCGGGCCGCACAGATACGCAGTATTTT. It yields the protein CASSLSLVIAGRTDTQYF.

This clonotype occurred many times. This rearrangement joins TRBV29-1 to TRBJ1-2; D unclear. Germline CDR1 reads SQVTM; CDR2 reads ANQGSEA. The germline V and J ends were trimmed by 6 bases and 3 bases, with 5 bases remaining between them. This CDR3 is 10 amino acids long. The CDR3 loop reads CSVEDYGYTF. DNA of the CDR3: TGCAGCGTGGAGGACTATGGCTACACCTTC.

The chain joins TRBV7-2 to TRBJ1-6; TRBD1 agrees at 8 bases. The J segment lost 4 bases and the V segment lost 8 bases, leaving 7 bases of the junction unmatched. The CDR3 extends over 15 amino acids. The V gene's germline CDR1 is SGHTA and CDR2 FQGNSA. The CDR3 here is CASRRDRQYNSPLHF. Written as DNA, the CDR3 is TGTGCCAGCCGGAGGGACAGGCAATATAATTCACCCCTCCACTTT.

V is TRBV27 and J is TRBJ1-1; a possible D gene is TRBD1 (6 bases). Germline values: CDR1 MNHEY, CDR2 SMNVEV (reference sequence). Trimming cost V 4 bases and J 7 bases, with 28 bases left between them. This CDR3 contains 18 residues. CDR3 nucleotide sequence: TGTGCCAGCAGTTCATTTCCCCCAAACGACGGGGGCCGGGGTGAAGCTTTCTTT. Its translation is CASSSFPPNDGGRGEAFF.

The V call is TRBV24-1, the J call TRBJ2-1; 7 nucleotides align to TRBD1. The ends lost 5 bases at V and 13 bases at J; junction bases unmatched: 10. Germline assignment: CDR1 KGHDR and CDR2 SFDVKD. CDR3 length: 13 amino acids. This chain's CDR3 is CATSATGVGTQFF. The CDR3 region has the DNA TGTGCCACCAGTGCCACAGGGGTGGGGACCCAGTTCTTC.

The V gene is TRBV12-3 or TRBV12-4, the J gene TRBJ2-4; 7 positions agree with TRBD1. The junction had 2 bases not matched to a gene; V was cut back by 6 bases and J by 0 bases. This CDR3 region has 14 residues. The CDR3 bases are TGTGCCAGCAGCACAGGGGCAGCCAAAAACATTCAGTACTTC. Amino acid sequence: CASSTGAAKNIQYF.

V and J are TRBV10-3 and TRBJ1-2; tentatively, D is TRBD1 (5 bases). In germline, CDR1 is ENHRY, CDR2 SYGVKD. The CDR3 loop spans 16 amino acids. V was pared by 3 bases and J by 0 bases, with 14 bases between. The CDR3 here is CAISDPRPRANYGYTF. The CDR3 DNA reads TGTGCCATCAGTGACCCCAGACCCAGGGCTAACTATGGCTACACCTTC.

In this sample, this clonotype turned up a few times. This rearrangement joins TRBV12-3 or TRBV12-4 to TRBJ1-5; the D gene is possibly TRBD1 (6 bases). This CDR3 has 15 residues. V was pared by 6 bases and J by 5 bases, with 17 bases between. The DNA of the CDR3 is TGTGCCAGCAGCCTGGGACACCTAGCAGATCAGCCCCAGCATTTT. It specifies CASSLGHLADQPQHF.

This chain links TRBV5-5 with TRBJ2-3; 11 bases are shared with TRBD2. CDR1 is SGHKS and CDR2 is YYEKEE in the germline V gene (reference sequence). V dropped 2 bases and J dropped 0; count of bases not matched to a gene: 2. CDR3 length: 16 amino acids. For the CDR3, the DNA is TGTGCCAGCAGCTTCCCTAGCGGGAGGAGCACAGATACGCAGTATTTT. Protein: CASSFPSGRSTDTQYF.